The clone carrying this T cell receptor beta chain showed up many times. The junction departs from germline at one end; a sequencing error may be responsible. The read stops 3 residues short of the end of the CDR3; the missing end is completed from the germline J gene. This CDR3 spans 13 amino acids. Germline V gives CDR1 DFQATT, CDR2 SNEGSKA (reference sequence). The record originates from a study of T cell clonality in common variable immunodeficiency. TCRdb's copy holds only in-frame clones and misses some; the assay was immunoSEQ multiplex PCR. The sample yields around 40,000 clones, without any singletons.

The TCR originated in a person aged 18 to 75 in good health. The sequenced sample was peripheral blood mononuclear cells. The chain joins TRBV20-1 to TRBJ2-2; the match to TRBD1 covers 8 bases. CDR3 loop: CSAGETGDEKLFF. The covered CDR3 bases are TGCAGTGCTGGAGAGACAGGGGATGAAAAG.